Below, one T cell receptor (beta chain) is given with its context. In the original processing: Amplified reference gene primers provided the basis for estimating nucleated cell counts. TCRdb's table, derived via immunoSEQ multiplex PCR, lists solely in-frame clones and lacks some. V and J calls and clone size are those listed in that table; D and trimming were worked out from the DNA. Of roughly 250,000 clones detected, roughly 90% appear once; the ten largest clones hold approximately 12%. Germline CDR1 SEHNR, CDR2 FQNEAQ (reference sequence). The CDR3 runs 13 residues. The V end lost 3 bases, the J end lost 6 bases, and 12 bases lay between the germline ends. The source of the sample is a study of blood T cell repertoires in COVID-19. The overall study: Acute and convalescent COVID-19 specimens originated in the United States, Italy and Spain. Sample material is recorded as cDNA or gDNA derived from T cells, B-cell-depleted T cells, or PBMCs.

The Seattle site enrolled patients during active infection and followed them longitudinally. V and J are TRBV7-9 and TRBJ2-7; D remains ambiguous. The specimen sequenced was peripheral blood. The receptor was derived from a woman aged 25 to 39 with COVID-19, enrolled during active disease. The CDR3 region is CASSFSSLSEQYF. CDR3 DNA sequence: TGTGCCAGCAGCTTTTCTTCTCTTAGCGAGCAGTACTTC.